This TCR beta chain was observed in a study of CD8 T cells in ankylosing spondylitis. Comment on this clonotype: Its target is not known.

Findings and caveats of the study: Disease-associated clones were reportedly significantly overrepresented in matched ankylosing spondylitis synovial fluid.

CDR1 is MGHRA, CDR2 YSYEKL, per germline. The CDR3 extends over 17 amino acids. V lost 4 bases, J lost 4 bases, and 10 bases stayed unmatched. TCRdb reprocessed the 5' RACE reads with MiXCR, giving one entry per CDR3 protein. The table shows approximately 200,000 distinct CDR3 sequences, with 10% to 15% occurring only once. The chain carries TRBV4-1 and TRBJ2-1, with 10 positions matching TRBD2. The sample taken for sequencing was blood, either unsorted or a sorted T cell fraction (not recorded which). This receptor was taken from a female donor with ankylosing spondylitis or in good health (not recorded which). CDR3 loop: CASSPLRLAGEYNEQFF. CDR3 DNA sequence: TGCGCCAGCAGCCCCCTCCGGCTAGCGGGAGAATACAATGAGCAGTTCTTC.